This T cell receptor (beta chain) appears in the sequencing data of a study of identical twins. Study-wide findings and caveats: Conclusions came from cross-sectional statistical analysis, not from following the same donors.

Everyone who gave samples was a healthy Caucasian. TCRdb re-derived calls from the 5' RACE reads in MiXCR, one entry per CDR3 protein. The table has about 190,000 distinct CDR3 sequences, roughly 15% seen once; the top ten hold roughly two fifths. This clonotype was seen a few times. Its cognate antigen is unknown. This sample was shared with a second study, whose subject was T cells expressing NK-cell markers. That report adds: In sorted CD3+CD56+NKG2C+, CD3+CD56+NKG2C- and CD3+CD56-NKG2C+ T cells, TCR beta repertoires were obtained. What remained unclear was the HCMV specificity of expanded NKG2C+ T cell clones.

The sample was CD8+ T cells sorted from blood. The clonotype originates from a woman aged 18-29 years in good health.

CDR3 DNA: TGTGCCAGCAGTTGGTCGACCGTGAGGGACACTGAAGCTTTCTTT. This translates into CASSWSTVRDTEAFF. The genes are TRBV6-5 and TRBJ1-1; D call uncertain. CDR3 length: 15 residues. V was shortened by 4 bases and J by 3 bases, with 15 bases between the two germline ends. Germline V CDR1 and CDR2: MNHEY, SVGAGI.